This is a list of T cell receptor beta chains from one sample in a study of PD-L1 blockade in urothelial cancer. Assay used: immunoSEQ multiplex PCR; TCRdb lists only in-frame clones, some missing. The sample consists of roughly 63,000 clones, about four fifths of them appearing once. The sample was PBMCs, taken around atezolizumab (anti-PD-L1) treatment. The receptors were gathered from a man between 65 and 79 years old with urothelial cancer. Both conserved end residues are trimmed from each CDR3.

v_gene,CDR3aa
TRBV28,ASSLNLGQGGNIQY
TRBV11-2,ASSPARGVNTEAF
TRBV5-1,ASSSGQPNEKLF
TRBV4-1,ASSLRTSGSTYEQY
TRBV13,ASSPSTGGYGNTIY
TRBV5-8,ASSWDSGTEQY
TRBV6-5,ASEHRGAHEKLF
TRBV7-9,ASSSNRGRGSYGYT
TRBV30,AWRGDYTGELF
TRBV11-2,ASRWTGGTEAF
TRBV29-1,SAIRAGGTGELF
TRBV10-1,ASSEPGQGFNEQY
TRBV28,ASTLRGDLEGPQH
TRBV28,ASSQTGSGANVLT
TRBV28,ASTLGRRNEQF
TRBV5-1,ASSLDGTGNREQY
TRBV27,ASSSDRVSNQPQH
TRBV6-6,ASSYSAGQHYEQY
TRBV29-1,SVEGGRGQLGTDTQY
TRBV19,ASRTGRQPQH
TRBV27,ASSFGIGDTQY
TRBV30,AWSVGLAGGPGDIQY
TRBV5-1,ASSRTSGSYEQF
TRBV7-2,ASSLARLAGSYEQY
TRBV10-3,ATGGTVSNTGELF
TRBV29-1,SVLSGYEQY
TRBV5-4,ASSLDRGDNQPQH
TRBV7-2,ASSPGTGIPYEQY
TRBV2,ASSVWGRETQY
TRBV7-6,ASSLGATGTGELF
TRBV19,ASSTFSGGGDEKLF
TRBV10-3,AISEGTSQPYNEQF
TRBV6-5,ASCPGQANYEQY
TRBV5-1,ASSLGREGLYEQY
TRBV19,ATSNRVGSYGYT
TRBV6-5,ASRRTAGLGEQF
TRBV28,ASSLFGEGRGALNTEAF
TRBV28,ASSLGGHGGTEAF
TRBV10-1,ASSEGGRYEQY
TRBV5-4,ASSLDRPSGANVLT
TRBV18,ASSPSRNYEQY
TRBV27,ASSPSRQGGAYEQY